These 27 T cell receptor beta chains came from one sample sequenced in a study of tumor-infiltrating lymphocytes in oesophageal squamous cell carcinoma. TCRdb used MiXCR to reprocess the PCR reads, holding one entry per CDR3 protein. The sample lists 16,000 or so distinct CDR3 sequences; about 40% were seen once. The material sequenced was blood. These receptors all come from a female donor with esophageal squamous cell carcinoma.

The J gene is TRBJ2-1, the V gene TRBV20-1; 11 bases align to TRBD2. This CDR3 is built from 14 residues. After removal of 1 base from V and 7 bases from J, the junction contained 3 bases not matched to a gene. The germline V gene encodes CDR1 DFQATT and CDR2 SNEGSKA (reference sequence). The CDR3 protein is CSARVTSGGNEQFF. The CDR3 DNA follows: TGCAGTGCTAGAGTTACTAGCGGGGGTAATGAGCAGTTCTTC.

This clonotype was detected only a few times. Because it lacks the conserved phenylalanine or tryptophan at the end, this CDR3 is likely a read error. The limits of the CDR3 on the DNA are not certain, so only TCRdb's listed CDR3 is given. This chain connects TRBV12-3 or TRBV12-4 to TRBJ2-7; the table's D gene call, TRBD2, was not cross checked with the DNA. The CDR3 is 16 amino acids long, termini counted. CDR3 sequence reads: CASSLGGGTRGYTFGS.

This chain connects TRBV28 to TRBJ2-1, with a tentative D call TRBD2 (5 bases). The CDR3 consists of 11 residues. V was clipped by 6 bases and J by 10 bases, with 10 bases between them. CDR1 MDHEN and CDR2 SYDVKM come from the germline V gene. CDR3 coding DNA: TGTGCCAGCAGGGCGAGAGGGGAGCAGTTCTTC. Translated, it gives CASRARGEQFF.

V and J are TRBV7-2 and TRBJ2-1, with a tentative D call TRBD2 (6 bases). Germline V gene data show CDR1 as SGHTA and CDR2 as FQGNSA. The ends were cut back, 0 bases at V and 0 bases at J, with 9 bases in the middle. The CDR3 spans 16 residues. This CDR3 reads CASSLALAPSYNEQFF. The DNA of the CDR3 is TGTGCCAGCAGCTTAGCGCTAGCGCCCTCCTACAATGAGCAGTTCTTC.

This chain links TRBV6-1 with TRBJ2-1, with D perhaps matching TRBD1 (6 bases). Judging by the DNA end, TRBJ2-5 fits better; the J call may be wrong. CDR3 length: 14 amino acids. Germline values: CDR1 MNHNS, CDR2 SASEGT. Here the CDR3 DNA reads TGTGCCAGCAGTGCCACAGGGTCGTCGAAGACCCAGTACTTC. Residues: CASSATGSSKTQYF.

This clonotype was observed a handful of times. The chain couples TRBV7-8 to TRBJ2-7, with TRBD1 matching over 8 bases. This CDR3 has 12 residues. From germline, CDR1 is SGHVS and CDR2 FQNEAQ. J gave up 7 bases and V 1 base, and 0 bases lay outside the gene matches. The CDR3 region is CASSLGTGEQYF. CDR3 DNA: TGTGCCAGCAGCTTAGGGACAGGGGAGCAGTACTTC. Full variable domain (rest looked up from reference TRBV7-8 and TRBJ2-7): GAGVSQSPRYKVAKRGQDVALRCDPISGHVSLFWYQQALGQGPEFLTYFQNEAQLDKSGLPSDRFFAERPEGSVSTLKIQRTQQEDSAVYLCASSLGTGEQYFGPGTRLTVT.

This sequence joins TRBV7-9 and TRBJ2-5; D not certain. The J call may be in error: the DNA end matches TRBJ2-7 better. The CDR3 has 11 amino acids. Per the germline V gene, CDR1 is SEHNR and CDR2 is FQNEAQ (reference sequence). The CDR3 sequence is CASSIENEQYF. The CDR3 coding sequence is TGTGCCAGCAGCATCGAAAACGAGCAGTACTTC.

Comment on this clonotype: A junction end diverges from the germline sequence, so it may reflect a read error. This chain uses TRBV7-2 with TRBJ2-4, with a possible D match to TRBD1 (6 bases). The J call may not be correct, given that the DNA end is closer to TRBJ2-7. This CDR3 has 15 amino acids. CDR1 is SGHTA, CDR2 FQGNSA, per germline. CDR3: CASNLPGQNSYEQYF. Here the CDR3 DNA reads TGTGCCAGCAACTTACCGGGACAAAACTCCTACGAGCAGTACTTC.

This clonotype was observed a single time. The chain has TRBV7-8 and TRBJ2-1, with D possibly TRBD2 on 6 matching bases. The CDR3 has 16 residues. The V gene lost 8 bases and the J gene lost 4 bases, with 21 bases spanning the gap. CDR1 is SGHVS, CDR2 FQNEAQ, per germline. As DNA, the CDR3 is TGTGCCAGCGGGTATAGGGGTGGGACTCAGTACAATGAGCAGTTCTTC. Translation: CASGYRGGTQYNEQFF.

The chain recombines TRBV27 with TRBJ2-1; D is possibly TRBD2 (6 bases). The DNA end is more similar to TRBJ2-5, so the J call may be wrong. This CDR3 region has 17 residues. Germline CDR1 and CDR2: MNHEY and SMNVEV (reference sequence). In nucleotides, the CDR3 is TGTGCCAGCAGTTTAACGGGTGCGGGACCGAAAGGGGAGACCCAGTACTTC. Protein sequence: CASSLTGAGPKGETQYF.

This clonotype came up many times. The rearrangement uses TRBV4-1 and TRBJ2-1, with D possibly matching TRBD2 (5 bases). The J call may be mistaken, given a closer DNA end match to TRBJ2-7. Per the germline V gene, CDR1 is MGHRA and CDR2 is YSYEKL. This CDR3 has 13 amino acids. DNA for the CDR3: TGCGCCAGCAGCCAAGACGCCGCGGGCGAGCAGTACTTC. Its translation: CASSQDAAGEQYF.

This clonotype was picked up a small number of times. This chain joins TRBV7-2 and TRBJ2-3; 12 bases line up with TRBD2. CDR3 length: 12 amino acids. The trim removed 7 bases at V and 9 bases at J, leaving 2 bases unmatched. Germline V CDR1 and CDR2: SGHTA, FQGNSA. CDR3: CASTSGRATQYF. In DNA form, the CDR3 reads TGTGCCAGCACTAGCGGGAGGGCCACGCAGTATTTT.

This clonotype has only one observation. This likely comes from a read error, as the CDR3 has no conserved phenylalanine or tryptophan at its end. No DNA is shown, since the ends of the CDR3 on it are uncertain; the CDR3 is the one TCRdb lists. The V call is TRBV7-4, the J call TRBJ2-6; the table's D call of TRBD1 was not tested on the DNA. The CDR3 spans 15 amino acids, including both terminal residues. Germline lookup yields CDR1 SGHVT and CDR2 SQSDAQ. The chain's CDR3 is CASSPMGNYEQYFGA.

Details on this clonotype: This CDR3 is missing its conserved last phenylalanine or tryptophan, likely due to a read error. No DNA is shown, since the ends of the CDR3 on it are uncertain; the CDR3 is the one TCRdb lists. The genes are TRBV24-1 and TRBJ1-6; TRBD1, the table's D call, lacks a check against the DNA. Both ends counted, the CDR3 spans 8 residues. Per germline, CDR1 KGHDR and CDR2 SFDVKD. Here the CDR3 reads CATSESGV.

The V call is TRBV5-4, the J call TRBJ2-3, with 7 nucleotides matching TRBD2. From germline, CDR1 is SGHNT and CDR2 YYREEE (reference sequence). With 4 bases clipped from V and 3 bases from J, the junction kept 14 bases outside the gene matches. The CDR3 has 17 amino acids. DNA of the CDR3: TGTGCCAGCAGCCGGGGGAGTGGGGGGGGGGTTACAGATACGCAGTATTTT. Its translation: CASSRGSGGGVTDTQYF.

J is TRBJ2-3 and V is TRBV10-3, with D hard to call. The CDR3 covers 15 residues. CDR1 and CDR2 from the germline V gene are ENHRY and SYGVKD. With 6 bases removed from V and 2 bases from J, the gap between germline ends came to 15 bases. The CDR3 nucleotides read TGTGCCATCAGGGATATTATGGGAAACACAGATACGCAGTATTTT. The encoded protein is CAIRDIMGNTDTQYF.

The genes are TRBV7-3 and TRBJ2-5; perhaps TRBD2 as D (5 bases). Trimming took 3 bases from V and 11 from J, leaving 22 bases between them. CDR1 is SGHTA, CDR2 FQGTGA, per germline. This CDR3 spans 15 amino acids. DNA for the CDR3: TGTGCCAGCAGCTTCGGGTCTAGCTCCTACAATGAGCAGTACTTC. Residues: CASSFGSSSYNEQYF.

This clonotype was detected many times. In DNA form, the CDR3 reads TGTGCCAGCAGCTGGGGCGGGGGCTTGAGGCCCCAGCATTTT. Its translation is CASSWGGGLRPQHF. This chain joins TRBV5-5 and TRBJ1-5, with a weak D call TRBD1 (6 bases). This CDR3 is built from 14 residues. Germline V gene data show CDR1 as SGHKS and CDR2 as YYEKEE (reference sequence). V dropped 3 bases and J dropped 9 bases, with 16 bases sitting between them.

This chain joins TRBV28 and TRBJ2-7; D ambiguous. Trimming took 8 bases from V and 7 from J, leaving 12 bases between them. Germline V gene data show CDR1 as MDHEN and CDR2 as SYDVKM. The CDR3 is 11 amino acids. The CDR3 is CASGRLDEQYF. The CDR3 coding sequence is TGTGCCAGCGGACGCTTGGATGAGCAGTACTTC.

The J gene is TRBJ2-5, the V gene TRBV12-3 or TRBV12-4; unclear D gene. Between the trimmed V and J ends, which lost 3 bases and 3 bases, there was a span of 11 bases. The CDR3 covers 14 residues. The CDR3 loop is CASSFASGKETQYF. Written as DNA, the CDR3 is TGTGCCAGCAGTTTCGCCAGTGGGAAAGAGACCCAGTACTTC.

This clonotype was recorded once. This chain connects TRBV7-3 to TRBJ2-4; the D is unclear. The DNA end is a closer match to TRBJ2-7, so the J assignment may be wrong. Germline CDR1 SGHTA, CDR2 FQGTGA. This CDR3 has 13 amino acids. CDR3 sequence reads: CASSLTQSYEQYF. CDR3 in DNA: TGTGCCAGCAGCTTAACCCAATCCTACGAGCAGTACTTC.

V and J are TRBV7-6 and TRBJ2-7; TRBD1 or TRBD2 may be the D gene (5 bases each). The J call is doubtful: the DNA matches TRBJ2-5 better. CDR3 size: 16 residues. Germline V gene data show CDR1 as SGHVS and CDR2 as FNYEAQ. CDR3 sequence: CASSTQDPGPQETQYF. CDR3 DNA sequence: TGTGCCAGCAGCACCCAAGACCCGGGACCACAAGAGACCCAGTACTTC.

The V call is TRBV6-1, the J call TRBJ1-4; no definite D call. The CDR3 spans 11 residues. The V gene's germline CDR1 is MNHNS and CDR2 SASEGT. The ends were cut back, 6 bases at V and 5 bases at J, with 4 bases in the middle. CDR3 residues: CASRKNEKLFF. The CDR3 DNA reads TGTGCCAGCAGGAAGAATGAAAAACTGTTTTTT.

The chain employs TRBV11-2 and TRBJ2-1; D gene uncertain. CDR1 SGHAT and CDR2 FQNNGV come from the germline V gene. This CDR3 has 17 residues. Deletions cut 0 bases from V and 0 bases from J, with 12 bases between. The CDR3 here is CASSLEAPGNSYNEQFF. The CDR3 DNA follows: TGTGCCAGCAGCTTAGAAGCCCCAGGTAACTCCTACAATGAGCAGTTCTTC.

The CDR3 sequence: CASSLNPSVYGYTF. CDR3 sequence (DNA): TGTGCCAGCAGCTTAAACCCATCAGTCTATGGCTACACCTTC. The V gene is TRBV7-2, the J gene TRBJ1-2, with D hard to call. V lost 2 bases and J 4 bases, leaving 11 bases between the germline ends. Germline lookup yields CDR1 SGHTA and CDR2 FQGNSA. The CDR3 is made up of 14 amino acids.

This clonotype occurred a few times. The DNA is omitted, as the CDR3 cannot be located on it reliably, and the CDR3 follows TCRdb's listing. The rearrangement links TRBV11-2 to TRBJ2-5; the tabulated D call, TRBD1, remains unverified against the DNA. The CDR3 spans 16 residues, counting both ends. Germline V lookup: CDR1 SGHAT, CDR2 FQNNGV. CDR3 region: CASSPQGFAGGSPLHF.

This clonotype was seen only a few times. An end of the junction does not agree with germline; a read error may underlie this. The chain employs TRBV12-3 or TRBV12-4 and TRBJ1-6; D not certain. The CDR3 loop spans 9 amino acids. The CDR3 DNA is TGTGCCAGCAGCCTCCAAGGACCCTTT. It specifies CASSLQGPF.